This TCR beta chain was found in a study of technical replicates of blood from a few donors (dated by TCRdb to about 2017). As encoded in the germline V gene, CDR1 is SGHAT while CDR2 is FQNNGV. The V and J ends are trimmed by 5 bases and 5 bases, leaving 14 bases between them. From the cysteine through the phenylalanine, the CDR3 covers 14 amino acids. CDR3 DNA is the only sequence kept; it has 42 bases, read in frame from the first base. Libraries were made using the immunoSEQ multiplex PCR assay. What TCRdb holds here is the immuneACCESS table cut down to in-frame rearrangements. Part of the clones is not present; checked against another copy, under half of the missing clones reflect an unresolved V gene, and the others are unexplained. The sample records some 78,000 clones, 85% to 95% of which are singletons. Clones ranked in the top ten supply 0.4% to 0.45% of the sample. A remark on this clone: Its antigen remains unidentified. Base qualities are not at hand, and no much larger clone is one base apart.

The material sequenced was T cells isolated from PBMCs. The receptor comes from a human donor in good health. Recombination connected TRBV11-2 to TRBJ2-3, with no reliable assignment of the D segment. CDR3 protein: CASSLTTYVDTQYF. The DNA sequence reads TGTGCCAGCAGCCTAACTACGTATGTAGATACGCAGTATTTT.